This TCR beta chain derives from a study of identical twins. V lost 4 bases and J lost 6; bases outside the gene matches: 3. The germline gives CDR1 SGHTA, CDR2 FQGNSA. CDR3 length: 13 residues. Template switching added a universal primer site; cDNA carried unique molecular identifiers. A single record per CDR3 protein comes from TCRdb applying MiXCR to the 5' RACE reads. The sample holds 400,000 to 500,000 distinct CDR3 sequences, roughly an eighth seen once. Only a few counts were recorded for this clonotype. Antigen: not known. Study findings and constraints: Conclusions rested on cross-sectional statistics rather than following the same donors. Insertion counts were lower in abundant cord blood beta clonotypes, a trend that memory repertoires did not show. Twins showed weaker excess sharing in their beta out-of-frame sequences.

These sequences were also reported in another study, on yellow fever vaccine responses in identical twins.

The sample comprised CD4+ T cells sorted from blood. The chain combines TRBV7-2 with TRBJ1-5; TRBD1 matches 7 bases. This sequence was found in a young woman in good health. CDR3 DNA sequence: TGTGCCAGCAGCTCACAGGGGCCTCAGCCCCAGCATTTT. Translated: CASSSQGPQPQHF.